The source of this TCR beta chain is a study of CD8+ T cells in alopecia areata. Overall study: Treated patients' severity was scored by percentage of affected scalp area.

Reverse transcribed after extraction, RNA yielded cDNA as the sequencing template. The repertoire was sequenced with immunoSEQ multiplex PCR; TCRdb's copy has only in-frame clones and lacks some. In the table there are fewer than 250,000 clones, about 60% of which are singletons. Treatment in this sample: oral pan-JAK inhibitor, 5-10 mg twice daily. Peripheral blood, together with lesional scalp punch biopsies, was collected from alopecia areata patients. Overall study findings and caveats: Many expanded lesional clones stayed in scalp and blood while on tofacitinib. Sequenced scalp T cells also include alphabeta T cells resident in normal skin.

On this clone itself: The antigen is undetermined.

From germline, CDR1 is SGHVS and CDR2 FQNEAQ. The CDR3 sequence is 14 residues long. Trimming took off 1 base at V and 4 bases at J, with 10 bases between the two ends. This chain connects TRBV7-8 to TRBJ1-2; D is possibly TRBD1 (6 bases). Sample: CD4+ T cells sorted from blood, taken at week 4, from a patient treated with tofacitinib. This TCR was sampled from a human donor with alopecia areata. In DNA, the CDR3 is TGTGCCAGCAGCTTAGAGAAGGGGGGCTATGGCTACACCTTC. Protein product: CASSLEKGGYGYTF. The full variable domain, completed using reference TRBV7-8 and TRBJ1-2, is GAGVSQSPRYKVAKRGQDVALRCDPISGHVSLFWYQQALGQGPEFLTYFQNEAQLDKSGLPSDRFFAERPEGSVSTLKIQRTQQEDSAVYLCASSLEKGGYGYTFGSGTRLTVV.